This paragraph covers one T cell receptor (beta chain) sequence. Its matching antigen is unknown. The CDR3 covers 15 residues. CDR1 SEHNR and CDR2 FQNEAQ come from the germline V gene (reference sequence). The V and J ends lost 5 bases and 1 base, in that order; junction bases with no gene match: 6. Assay used: immunoSEQ multiplex PCR; TCRdb lists only in-frame clones, some missing. The sample records roughly 2.2 million clones, around 92% being singletons. The data were obtained in a study of shared clonotypes between healthy human individuals. Study results and caveats: Some clonotypes were shared by all four sorted-subset donors, while others were not shared. The non-shared ones had lower generation probabilities than the shared ones.

It was into CD45RA+ naive and CD45RA-negative memory subsets that the CD4+ cells were split. Sequenced input: naive CD4+ T cells from PBMCs. The subset denotes: CD45RA+ positively selected. The genes are TRBV7-9 and TRBJ1-1; 8 bases match TRBD1. The TCR was taken from a man in his late teens or twenties in good health. Some clones in this sample may be carry-over from other donors' samples. The CDR3, as DNA: TGTGCCAGCAGCAGGGGGACAGGAGAGAACACTGAAGCTTTCTTT. Amino acids: CASSRGTGENTEAFF.